The present entry profiles one T cell receptor (beta chain) with its context. Antigen: not known. The V gene end was trimmed by 4 bases and the J gene end by 4 bases; junction bases not matched to a gene: 6. The CDR3 extends over 15 amino acids. CDR1 SGHVS and CDR2 FNYEAQ come from the germline V gene. Measured with immunoSEQ multiplex PCR; TCRdb has only the in-frame clones, and not every one. The sample carries tens of thousands of clones, roughly 90% recorded once. These data are taken from a study of T cell responses to AZD1222 COVID-19 vaccine. Study results and limitations: There were mostly white British donors and more females than males, and clonal diversity was possibly underestimated. Unmutated variant regions reportedly attract nearly half of all spike-specific TCRs.

The sample here was peripheral blood, taken on day 0 of AZD1222 vaccination. The chain uses TRBV7-6 and TRBJ2-2; 7 nucleotides agree with TRBD1. The TCR was taken from an adult in good health. This CDR3 reads CASSSGTVSTGELFF. In DNA, the CDR3 is TGTGCCAGCAGCTCCGGGACAGTCAGCACCGGGGAGCTGTTTTTT.